This T cell receptor beta chain was sequenced during a study of identical twins (dated by TCRdb to the mid-2010s). Some background on the complete study: TCR alpha and beta repertoires from monozygotic twins, unrelated adults of various ages and cord blood were deep-sequenced to test whether fetal clonotypes persist. Replicate twin experiments were performed at different times using different library preparation protocols to rule out contamination.

This clonotype was observed at least ten times. The clone's antigen remains unknown. Base qualities are missing; no much larger clone stands one base away. Only healthy Caucasian donors were included. The study also sequenced three unrelated non-twin adults: a male aged 18 to 30, a male aged 50 to 60 and a female aged 50 to 60. Miltenyi CD45RO+ enrichment and human naive T-cell isolation kits were used to isolate memory (CD45RO+) and naive T cells from PBMC. The research as a whole found: Fewer insertions were carried by abundant cord blood beta clonotypes, a similar but weaker trend appeared in young adult naive repertoires, and no such trend appeared in memory repertoires. Out-of-frame TCR alpha sharing in monozygotic twins was systematically underestimated by recombination models, whereas sharing between unrelated individuals was in agreement with the recombination models. Because the same donors could not be followed over many years, conclusions were based on cross-sectional statistical analysis. Compared with coincidental sharing between unrelated individuals, an excess of low generation-probability sequences was observed among out-of-frame TCR alpha sequences shared between twins. In beta out-of-frame sequences, excess twin sharing was weaker, because having fewer shared sequences lowered the signal-to-noise ratio. Invariant T cells such as MAIT and iNKT could partly confound zero-insertion analyses, though diverse VJ usage argued against this for most clonotypes.

V trim: 5 bases; J trim: 3 bases; unmatched bases: 13. The CDR3 sequence holds 17 residues, the cysteine and phenylalanine included. The only DNA kept is the CDR3, 51 bases in frame from the first base. Libraries were constructed by 5' RACE. The sequencer was an Illumina HiSeq 2000. A universal primer binding site was added through template switching, and the final cDNA carried a unique molecular identifier so that TCR cDNA molecules could be counted accurately. Specific primers in the conserved constant-segment region were used to synthesize first-strand cDNA for the TCR alpha and beta chains. To control for contamination, every cDNA library was double barcoded, receiving both a SMART-Mk sample barcode and Illumina barcodes. TruSeq adapter sequences along with Illumina sample barcodes were introduced in two successive PCR steps. TCR alpha and beta cDNA libraries were sequenced on the Illumina HiSeq platform with custom primers. As for the original processing: MiGEC processed the raw reads to extract unique molecular identifiers, while MiXCR was used to determine the CDR3 positions. For each individual, recombination models were inferred using an EM algorithm with the repgenHMM and IGoR tools. Shared clonotypes were analyzed with the tcR package in R, and sharing was normalized by the product of cloneset sizes. To study raw recombination without the effects of thymic and clonal selection, out-of-frame nonproductive sequences were analyzed. The public reads were run again by TCRdb, first through fastp at Q25 and then through MiXCR, and only productive beta chains were kept. Merged by CDR3 protein, the rows form single entries marked with the most common genes and DNA. The V and J calls shown here were made by TCRdb, not taken from the authors' results. The sample yields about 690,000 distinct CDR3 sequences; around 6.1% were counted once. Clones ranked in the top ten supply 1.5% to 2% of the sample.

The sample was naive T cells sorted from blood. Taken with the paper, the label for cell subset or site translates to: cells isolated with a human naive T-cell isolation kit. The sequence derives from a man aged 18 to 29 in good health. Recombination joined TRBV12-3 or TRBV12-4 with TRBJ2-5, and TRBD2 aligns with 9 junction nucleotides. The CDR3 region has the sequence CASSLDLGGLAKETQYF. DNA sequence: TGTGCCAGCAGTCTAGACCTAGGGGGACTAGCCAAAGAGACCCAGTACTTC.